This passage covers 29 T cell receptor beta chains from one sample sequenced in a study of vaccination effects on CD4 cells after COVID-19. Antigen specificity for these receptors is unknown. Before sequencing took place, the ViraFEST assay used viral peptide pools to expand antigen-specific CD4+ T cells. Upon completion of 10 to 11 days in culture, CD4+ T cells were isolated. The table came from immunoSEQ multiplex PCR; TCRdb's copy has only in-frame clones and leaves some out. The sample yields more than 25,000 clones, roughly 63% seen once. The material sequenced was CD4+ T cells from PBMCs cultured with HCoV-229E spike peptides, taken before COVID-19 vaccination. These receptors were obtained from a human donor who received a COVID-19 vaccine.

The chain links TRBV7-2 to TRBJ1-5, with TRBD1 identical over 10 bases. V lost 3 bases, J lost 5 bases, and 4 bases stayed unmatched. Germline loops: CDR1 SGHTA, CDR2 FQGNSA. There are 15 residues in the CDR3. CDR3 nucleotide sequence: TGTGCCAGCAGCTTGTCCGGGACAGGGGATCAGCCCCAGCATTTT. This encodes CASSLSGTGDQPQHF. The full variable domain, its missing parts supplied by reference TRBV7-2 and TRBJ1-5, is GAGVSQSPSNKVTEKGKDVELRCDPISGHTALYWYRQSLGQGLEFLIYFQGNSAPDKSGLPSDRFSAERTGGSVSTLTIQRTQQEDSAVYLCASSLSGTGDQPQHFGDGTRLSIL.

The genes are TRBV2 and TRBJ2-5; a weak D match, TRBD2 (7 bases). The germline CDR1 and CDR2 sequences are SNHLY and FYNNEI. This CDR3 has 16 amino acids. Between the trimmed V and J ends, which lost 4 bases and 4 bases, there was a span of 19 bases. In DNA form, the CDR3 reads TGTGCCAGCAGTGCGAGAACAGGGAGGGTTGGAGAGACCCAGTACTTC. Amino acids: CASSARTGRVGETQYF.

This clone showed up just a few times. The V and J genes are TRBV4-1 and TRBJ1-5; tentatively, D is TRBD1 (5 bases). This CDR3 contains 13 residues. Germline assignment: CDR1 MGHRA and CDR2 YSYEKL. Trimming pared 0 bases from V and 6 bases from J, leaving 6 bases between. As DNA, the CDR3 is TGCGCCAGCAGCCAAGACGGGGGTCAGCCCCAGCATTTT. Its translation is CASSQDGGQPQHF.

The chain joins TRBV3-1 (or the pseudogene TRBV3-2) to TRBJ2-5; D perhaps matches TRBD2 (5 bases). CDR1 is LGHDT, CDR2 YNNKEL, per germline (reference sequence). CDR3 length: 14 amino acids. The V and J ends lost 1 base and 4 bases respectively, with 10 bases between them. The CDR3 DNA follows: TGTGCCAGCAGCCAAGGAACTAGGATAGAGACCCAGTACTTC. This gives the protein CASSQGTRIETQYF.

The genes are TRBV10-3 and TRBJ1-1, with a tentative D call TRBD1 (5 bases). There are 14 residues in the CDR3. V lost 3 bases and J lost 0, with 8 bases in between. Germline V gene data show CDR1 as ENHRY and CDR2 as SYGVKD. CDR3 region: CAISDRGLNTEAFF. The CDR3 DNA sequence: TGTGCCATCAGTGACCGGGGCCTGAACACTGAAGCTTTCTTT.

This chain connects TRBV20-1 to TRBJ1-1, with 7 bases that match TRBD1. V lost 6 bases and J lost 10; bases outside the gene matches: 8. CDR1 is DFQATT and CDR2 is SNEGSKA in the germline V gene (reference sequence). This CDR3 is 11 amino acids long. CDR3 in amino acids: CSAKTGVAAFF. CDR3 bases: TGCAGTGCAAAAACAGGGGTTGCAGCTTTCTTT.

The chain uses TRBV7-2 and TRBJ1-2; possible D gene TRBD1, 6 bases. Looked up from germline, CDR1 is SGHTA and CDR2 is FQGNSA. Trimming cost V 4 bases and J 4 bases, with 13 bases left between them. This CDR3 spans 14 amino acids. The CDR3 region is CASSSSGGLYGYTF. The CDR3 DNA is TGTGCCAGCAGCTCCAGTGGGGGGCTCTATGGCTACACCTTC.

The chain uses TRBV5-8 and TRBJ1-1; TRBD1 agrees at 7 bases. There are 15 residues in the CDR3. V lost 1 base, J lost 10 bases, and 13 bases stayed unmatched. CDR1 and CDR2 from the germline V gene are SGHTS and YDEGEE. CDR3 in amino acids: CASSLKGAGGSRAFF. In nucleotides, the CDR3 is TGTGCCAGCAGCTTGAAGGGGGCTGGTGGGTCCCGAGCTTTCTTT. Full variable domain (missing parts from reference TRBV5-8 and TRBJ1-1): EAGVTQSPTHLIKTRGQQATLRCSPISGHTSVYWYQQALGLGLQFLLWYDEGEERNRGNFPPRFSGRQFPNYSSELNVNALELEDSALYLCASSLKGAGGSRAFFGQGTRLTVV.

This clone is a singleton in its sample. This chain uses TRBV12-3 or TRBV12-4 with TRBJ1-1; possible D gene TRBD1, 5 bases. With 5 bases removed from V and 7 bases from J, the gap between germline ends came to 14 bases. This CDR3 is built from 13 residues. The CDR3 region has the DNA TGTGCCAGCAGTCGGGGCGGGGCAAGTGAAGCTTTCTTT. It is translated as CASSRGGASEAFF.

This clone has just a few counts. V and J are TRBV30 and TRBJ1-1; D is undetermined. From germline, CDR1 is GTSNPN and CDR2 SVGIG (reference sequence). Trimming stripped 2 bases from V and 11 bases from J, with 12 bases between. The CDR3 is 11 amino acids. Written as DNA, the CDR3 is TGTGCCTGGAGTCTCTGGGAAGACGCTTTCTTT. It encodes CAWSLWEDAFF.

This clone was detected only once. This chain connects TRBV2 to TRBJ1-1, with D hard to call. From germline, CDR1 is SNHLY and CDR2 FYNNEI. The V end lost 2 bases, the J end lost 11 bases, and 12 bases lay between the germline ends. This CDR3 contains 12 residues. The CDR3 nucleotides are TGTGCCAGCAGTGAAAGGCCGCGCGGGGCTTTCTTT. It is translated as CASSERPRGAFF.

This chain connects TRBV6-5 to TRBJ1-5; TRBD1 might be the D (5 bases). Germline CDR1 and CDR2: MNHEY and SVGAGI. The CDR3 is 13 residues long. Trimming shortened V by 6 bases and J by 7 bases, and 13 bases separated the two germline ends. The CDR3 protein is CASSRGASQPQHF. CDR3 DNA: TGTGCCAGCAGCCGGGGCGCGAGCCAGCCCCAGCATTTT.

The rearrangement uses TRBV7-9 and TRBJ1-3; 8 nucleotides line up with TRBD1. Germline trimming cut 6 bases from V and 0 bases from J; bases unmatched to any gene: 4. CDR1 and CDR2 from the germline V gene are SEHNR and FQNEAQ (reference sequence). The CDR3 has 15 amino acids. Here the CDR3 reads CASSGDRPSGNTIYF. DNA of the CDR3: TGTGCCAGCAGTGGGGACAGGCCCTCTGGAAACACCATATATTTT.

This rearrangement joins TRBV7-9 to TRBJ2-7, with D maybe TRBD2 (6 bases). The CDR3 sequence is 16 residues long. Trimming shortened V by 1 base and J by 5 bases, and 18 bases separated the two germline ends. Germline-derived CDR1 and CDR2 are SEHNR and FQNEAQ (reference sequence). CDR3 region: CASSLGVGLGGDEQYF. DNA of the CDR3: TGTGCCAGCAGCTTAGGGGTCGGACTGGGCGGGGACGAGCAGTACTTC.

This chain joins TRBV6-2 or TRBV6-3 and TRBJ1-1; TRBD1 agrees at 7 bases. Germline loops: CDR1 MNHEY, CDR2 SVGEGT. The CDR3 runs 16 residues. Trimming removed 2 bases from V and 4 bases from J; junction bases left unmatched: 10. CDR3 nucleotide sequence: TGTGCCAGCAGTTACCTAACGACAGGGTGGAGCACTGAAGCTTTCTTT. It translates to CASSYLTTGWSTEAFF.

The V gene is TRBV1, the J gene TRBJ2-1; the D call in the table, TRBD2, was not verified against the DNA. TRBV1 is described as a pseudogene. This CDR3 has 19 residues. The CDR3 nucleotides read TGCACCAGCAGCCAAGATCGGGACTTTAGCGGGAGGGGTTGTAATGAGCAGTTCTTC. Translating gives CTSSQDRDFSGRGCNEQFF.

The V call is TRBV7-9, the J call TRBJ2-5; D ambiguous. This CDR3 has 15 residues. Trimming took 1 base from V and 1 from J, leaving 10 bases between them. Germline CDR1 reads SEHNR; CDR2 reads FQNEAQ (reference sequence). The CDR3 DNA reads TGTGCCAGCAGCTTAGAGGCGGCAGTCCAAGAGACCCAGTACTTC. It specifies CASSLEAAVQETQYF.

In its sample, this clone was seen a few times. The chain couples TRBV3-1 (or the pseudogene TRBV3-2) to TRBJ2-2, with 10 bases identical to TRBD2. Germline CDR1 LGHDT, CDR2 YNNKEL (reference sequence). With V trimmed by 0 bases and J by 7 bases, 2 bases remained unmatched. The CDR3 spans 15 residues. The CDR3 is CASSQEAGGIGELFF. The CDR3 coding sequence is TGTGCCAGCAGCCAAGAAGCGGGAGGGATCGGGGAGCTGTTTTTT.

V gene TRBV6-6 combines with J gene TRBJ2-1; maybe TRBD1 (6 bases). Trimming removed 7 bases at V and 7 bases at J, with 17 bases between. The germline gives CDR1 MNHNY, CDR2 SVGAGI (reference sequence). CDR3 length equals 14 residues. CDR3 nucleotides: TGTGCCAGCACCCCACCACAGGGCCTTAATGAGCAGTTCTTC. This encodes CASTPPQGLNEQFF.

The gene calls are TRBV2 and TRBJ2-7; D uncertain. This CDR3 is 11 amino acids long. CDR1 and CDR2 (germline): SNHLY, FYNNEI. Trimming took off 4 bases at V and 6 bases at J, with 7 bases between the two ends. CDR3 bases: TGTGCCAGCAGTGCCCCCCTCGAGCAGTACTTC. Translated, it gives CASSAPLEQYF.

This chain connects TRBV5-1 to TRBJ1-4, with D uncertain. Trimming pared 2 bases from V and 0 bases from J, leaving 5 bases between. CDR1 is SGHRS, CDR2 YFSETQ, per germline. This CDR3 region has 14 residues. This chain's CDR3 is CASSLQPTNEKLFF. The DNA of the CDR3 is TGCGCCAGCAGCTTACAGCCAACTAATGAAAAACTGTTTTTT.

This chain connects TRBV6-1 to TRBJ2-1; possible D gene TRBD2, 7 bases. V lost 3 bases, J lost 12 bases, and 15 bases lay in between. The V gene's germline CDR1 is MNHNS and CDR2 SASEGT. This CDR3 has 13 residues. CDR3 nucleotide sequence: TGTGCCAGCAGTGACCTACAGGGCGGGGGGCAGTTCTTC. It specifies CASSDLQGGGQFF.

V usage is TRBV19 and J usage is TRBJ1-2; perhaps TRBD1 as D (6 bases). CDR3 size: 16 residues. V dropped 4 bases and J dropped 4 bases, with 19 bases sitting between them. Germline V gene sequence: CDR1 LNHDA, CDR2 SQIVND (reference sequence). CDR3 bases: TGTGCCAGTAGTACTTCAGGGGTTGGGCGCGGCTATGGCTACACCTTC. Its protein is CASSTSGVGRGYGYTF.

The chain is built from TRBV28 and TRBJ2-7; 8 bases fit TRBD2. CDR1 is MDHEN and CDR2 is SYDVKM in the germline V gene. Losses at the gene ends were 6 bases for V and 0 bases for J; bases not matched to a gene: 7. This CDR3 region has 15 residues. CDR3 loop: CASRRGLGDSYEQYF. CDR3 in DNA: TGTGCCAGCAGGCGGGGACTAGGGGACTCCTACGAGCAGTACTTC.

The table lists this clone with a few counts. The chain links TRBV28 to TRBJ1-1; D remains unclear. This CDR3 is built from 15 residues. The V and J ends lost 8 bases and 5 bases respectively, with 21 bases between them. Germline CDR1 reads MDHEN; CDR2 reads SYDVKM. The CDR3 sequence is CASSDSIWGWTEAFF. Here the CDR3 DNA reads TGTGCCAGCTCCGACTCGATTTGGGGATGGACTGAAGCTTTCTTT. Based on the CDR3 plus reference TRBV28 and TRBJ1-1, the full variable domain is DVKVTQSSRYLVKRTGEKVFLECVQDMDHENMFWYRQDPGLGLRLIYFSYDVKMKEKGDIPEGYSVSREKKERFSLILESASTNQTSMYLCASSDSIWGWTEAFFGQGTRLTVV.

The J gene is TRBJ2-5, the V gene TRBV5-4; D is uncertain. Germline V CDR1 and CDR2: SGHNT, YYREEE (reference sequence). V was cut by 1 base and J by 4 bases, with 8 bases left in between. The CDR3 is 13 amino acids. The CDR3 DNA is TGTGCCAGCAGCTTGTTTGAGTCAGAGACCCAGTACTTC. Its protein is CASSLFESETQYF.

The chain joins TRBV5-1 to TRBJ1-1; D is undetermined. The CDR3 has 13 residues. Germline loops: CDR1 SGHRS, CDR2 YFSETQ. Trimming took 0 bases from V and 4 from J, leaving 7 bases between them. CDR3 nucleotide sequence: TGCGCCAGCAGCTTGGGGGAGACCACTGAAGCTTTCTTT. As protein: CASSLGETTEAFF.

J is TRBJ2-7 and V is TRBV19; D is ambiguous. The germline CDR1 and CDR2 sequences are LNHDA and SQIVND (reference sequence). The CDR3 consists of 15 residues. Trimming left V 4 bases short and J 3 bases short, with 16 bases between. The CDR3 DNA reads TGTGCCAGTAGTAGCCTCGGCGGACGGATCTACGAGCAGTACTTC. Translated: CASSSLGGRIYEQYF.

This rearrangement joins TRBV7-3 to TRBJ1-1; D is perhaps TRBD1 (5 bases). This CDR3 contains 14 residues. V was shortened by 6 bases and J by 4 bases, with 15 bases between the two germline ends. Germline V gives CDR1 SGHTA, CDR2 FQGTGA. CDR3 DNA: TGTGCCAGCAGGGCCGGGGCCCTATTCACTGAAGCTTTCTTT. Encoded protein: CASRAGALFTEAFF. Full variable domain (outside the CDR3, taken from reference TRBV7-3 and TRBJ1-1): GAGVSQTPSNKVTEKGKYVELRCDPISGHTALYWYRQSLGQGPEFLIYFQGTGAADDSGLPNDRFFAVRPEGSVSTLKIQRTERGDSAVYLCASRAGALFTEAFFGQGTRLTVV.